This TCR beta chain came from a study of long-term antiretroviral therapy in people with HIV. Version v3.0 of the immunoSEQ assay ran at survey level. Method: immunoSEQ multiplex PCR; TCRdb's copy keeps in-frame clones and lacks some. The repertoire has more than 15,000 clones, roughly 80% of them found once; the top ten carry 12% to 15%. Cryopreserved PBMC, at 1-10 million per sample, were present before DNA extraction. Germline assignment: CDR1 SGHRS and CDR2 YFSETQ. The CDR3 runs to 16 residues. The V end lost 0 bases, the J end lost 0 bases, and 9 bases lay between the germline ends. This specimen consisted of unsorted PBMCs, obtained 2.9 years after starting antiretroviral therapy. This chain joins TRBV5-1 and TRBJ2-2; D is unresolved. This receptor was obtained from a woman in her twenties or thirties with HIV. DNA of the CDR3: TGCGCCAGCAGCTTGGGGGCGGCGCCGAACACCGGGGAGCTGTTTTTT. It yields the protein CASSLGAAPNTGELFF. The entire variable domain, with the rest obtained from reference TRBV5-1 and TRBJ2-2, is as follows: KAGVTQTPRYLIKTRGQQVTLSCSPISGHRSVSWYQQTPGQGLQFLFEYFSETQRNKGNFPGRFSGRQFSNSRSEMNVSTLELGDSALYLCASSLGAAPNTGELFFGEGSRLTVL.